Listed below are T cell receptor beta chains from one sample, sequenced in a study of stem cell transplantation in POMP-related autoinflammatory disease. TCRdb's copy holds only in-frame clones and misses some; the assay was immunoSEQ multiplex PCR. Found here are tens of thousands of clones, 82% of them singletons; the top ten hold approximately 2.3%. The sample here was CD4+ T cells from PBMCs, taken before stem cell transplantation. The source is a human donor with POMP-related autoinflammation and immune dysregulation (PRAID). Each CDR3 is given with its conserved first and last residue. Expanded clones get a size class; other rows say once, few or many, or leave the size out.

clone size	CDR3 length	V gene	J gene	CDR3 protein
-	20	TRBV4-2	TRBJ2-1	CASSQDPFTRGGARIDEQFF
-	14	TRBV27	TRBJ2-2	CASSLFTIPGELFF
-	16	TRBV25-1	TRBJ2-3	CASTESSGRAPDTQYF
few	14	TRBV9	TRBJ1-6	CASSVRQGNSPLHF
few	14	TRBV25-1	TRBJ1-2	CASSARWAHHGYTF
few	12	TRBV30	TRBJ1-5	CAWGSYNQPQHF
-	19	TRBV23-1	TRBJ1-5	CASSQSREGQGISNQPQHF
-	16	TRBV19	TRBJ1-2	CASSMGPVQSREVWTF
few	15	TRBV11-1	TRBJ1-6	CASSPGTGLNSPLHF
-	13	TRBV28	TRBJ1-2	CASSLPGAQGYTF
-	14	TRBV7-2	TRBJ2-7	CASSWTGDSYEQYF
-	15	TRBV5-1	TRBJ1-1	CASSLGGGMNTEAFF
-	18	TRBV7-8	TRBJ2-5	CASSLPRLAGGAQETQYF
-	14	TRBV30	TRBJ2-1	CAWRRGLAGEGQFF
-	11	TRBV6-1	TRBJ2-3	CASIFTDTQYF
-	17	TRBV9	TRBJ2-5	CASSTKKAGPKQETQYF
once	18	TRBV1	TRBJ2-7	CTSSQEKFLRTTSYEQYF
once	17	TRBV4-2	TRBJ2-5	CASSQDEASGTQETQYF
-	12	TRBV9	TRBJ1-1	CASSGDRSEAFF
-	16	TRBV7-8	TRBJ2-5	CASSIFLRVIGETQYF
-	14	TRBV6-6	TRBJ2-2	CASSYSGATGELFF
-	21	TRBV4-1	TRBJ2-5	CASSQVLGLAGGRGAPETQYF
-	13	TRBV5-6	TRBJ2-7	CASSSYLIYEQYF
-	15	TRBV19	TRBJ2-5	CASRGGQEGWETQYF
-	15	TRBV30	TRBJ1-3	CAWSVGSFSGNTIYF
-	13	TRBV6-5	TRBJ2-2	CASTSTSTGELFF
-	13	TRBV29-1	TRBJ2-5	CSVQTSGQETQYF
-	18	TRBV18	TRBJ2-6	CASSSQGRVGSGANVLTF
-	16	TRBV7-8	TRBJ2-2	CASSPGTGRDTGELFF
-	13	TRBV25-1	TRBJ1-1	CASAGLPNTEAFF
-	18	TRBV11-3	TRBJ2-3	CASSSNRFSGRAPDTQYF